This T cell receptor (beta chain) was profiled in a study of blood T cell repertoires in COVID-19. Study-wide background: From T cells, B-cell-depleted T cells, or PBMCs came the material, which was cDNA or gDNA.

In the source study's methods: Reference gene primer amplification gave estimated nucleated cell counts. Sequencing was performed with immunoSEQ multiplex PCR; in TCRdb, only in-frame clones are kept and a portion is missing. That table supplies the V and J calls and clone size; D and trimming were determined from the DNA. This sample has over 20,000 clones, with 81% found just once. CDR3 length: 16 residues. J lost 2 bases, V lost 5 bases, and 8 bases had no gene match. Germline assignment: CDR1 SGHVS and CDR2 FNYEAQ. The chain employs TRBV7-6 and TRBJ2-7, with 11 bases matching TRBD2. The receptor was derived from a man aged 45-65 years with active or convalescent COVID-19. The sequenced sample consisted of peripheral blood. CDR3 DNA: TGTGCCAGCAGCGAACTTCTAGCGGGAGGACCCTACGAGCAGTACTTC. It encodes CASSELLAGGPYEQYF.